The present TCR beta chain was sequenced within a study of cytomegalovirus exposure and HLA in healthy donors. This clone was observed a handful of times. The study ran its PCR with 60 Vbeta and 13 Jbeta primers. Here immunoSEQ multiplex PCR was the method, and the copy in TCRdb shows in-frame clones only, minus some. This sample has nearly 110,000 clones; 80% to 90% occur once, and the top ten carry roughly 1.6%. Looked up from germline, CDR1 is SGHRS and CDR2 is YFSETQ. The CDR3 consists of 14 residues. The TCR comes from a man aged 45-60 years in good health and CMV-seronegative. Specimen: PBMCs. The chain couples TRBV5-1 to TRBJ2-5, with TRBD1 identical over 10 bases. The J call may be incorrect, as the DNA end agrees better with TRBJ2-7. The CDR3 coding sequence is TGCGCCAGCAGCGGGCGACAGGGGGCCTCCGAGCAGTACTTC. This gives the protein CASSGRQGASEQYF.